A selection of T cell receptor beta chains follows, all from one sample in a study of T cells in Graves' hyperthyroidism and ophthalmopathy. TCRdb independently ran MiXCR on the multiplex PCR reads; one entry per CDR3 protein. The sample includes about 160,000 distinct CDR3 sequences, 9.4% of them seen just once. Sequenced input: blood. Receptor source: a woman aged 18 to 35 with Graves' hyperthyroidism that later progressed to Graves' ophthalmopathy. Each CDR3 is given with its conserved first and last residue. A D gene is named only where the DNA matches it firmly. A row's size may be missing; if present it is once, few, many or a size class.

>17|TRBD1|TRBV28|many|TRBJ2-7
TGTGCCAGCAGTTCGGGGGACAGGGGCAAACGTTCCTACGAGCAGTACTTC
CASSSGDRGKRSYEQYF
>17|-|TRBV4-1|-|TRBJ1-4
TGCGCCAGCAGCCAAGAAGAGACAGATGCAACTAATGAAAAACTGTTTTTT
CASSQEETDATNEKLFF
>15|TRBD1|TRBV10-3|many|TRBJ2-7
TGTGCCATCAGTGAGGATGCAGGGGGCCCCTACGAGCAGTACTTC
CAISEDAGGPYEQYF
>14|TRBD2|TRBV20-1|-|TRBJ2-5
TGCAGTGCCCAACTAGCGGGGGAGCAAGAGACCCAGTACTTC
CSAQLAGEQETQYF
>15|-|TRBV4-1|few|TRBJ2-7
TGCGCCAGCAGCCAACCCCGAGCGGGCTCCTACGAGCAGTACTTC
CASSQPRAGSYEQYF
>13|TRBD1|TRBV11-2|many|TRBJ2-4
TGTGCCAGCAGCTTAGTCAGGGGGAACATTCAGTACTTC
CASSLVRGNIQYF
>19|TRBD2|TRBV20-1|many|TRBJ2-1
TGCAGTGCTAGAGGGAAAAGAATAGCGGGAGCCACCTCCTACAATGAGCAGTTCTTC
CSARGKRIAGATSYNEQFF
>13|-|TRBV6-2/TRBV6-3|many|TRBJ1-2
TGTGCCAGCAGTTACACCGGTTACTATGGCTACACCTTC
CASSYTGYYGYTF
>17|TRBD1|TRBV2|many|TRBJ1-2
TGTGCCAGCAGTGCCTGGACAGGGGGCGCCCTTGAATATGGCTACACCTTC
CASSAWTGGALEYGYTF
>16|TRBD2|TRBV20-1|many|TRBJ2-1
TGCAGTGCTAGAGATCTAAAGCGGGAGGGTGTCGATGAGCAGTTCTTC
CSARDLKREGVDEQFF
>18|TRBD2|TRBV15|few|TRBJ2-2
TGTGCCACCAGCAGAGTGGGAGGGATTAACGCGGACACCGGGGAGCTGTTTTTT
CATSRVGGINADTGELFF
>15|TRBD1|TRBV6-6|many|TRBJ2-2
TGTGCCAGCAGTTACAGGGACAGGAACACCGGGGAGCTGTTTTTT
CASSYRDRNTGELFF
>13|-|TRBV28|many|TRBJ1-1
TGTGCCAGCAGTCTGACGTTGCGGGCTGAAGCTTTCTTT
CASSLTLRAEAFF
>14|TRBD2|TRBV19|few|TRBJ2-7
TGTGCCAGTAGTATGGGGGGGGGGTCCTACGAGCAGTACTTC
CASSMGGGSYEQYF
>13|-|TRBV27|many|TRBJ1-5
TGTGCCAGCAGTCCCCCGGGGTACGGGACCCAGCATTTT
CASSPPGYGTQHF
>18|TRBD2|TRBV15|many|TRBJ2-1
TGTGCCACCAGCGGGGTTTCCCGGACTAGTACCTCCTACAATGAGCAGTTCTTC
CATSGVSRTSTSYNEQFF